This entry describes one T cell receptor (beta chain). This CDR3 spans 15 amino acids. V gave up 0 bases and J gave up 3 bases, with 9 bases separating them. Germline V lookup: CDR1 SGHNT, CDR2 YYREEE (reference sequence). This record comes from a study of shared clonotypes between healthy human individuals. Assay used: immunoSEQ multiplex PCR; TCRdb lists only in-frame clones, some missing. The sample consists of 600,000 to 800,000 clones, approximately 77% of them appearing once. The sample consisted of memory CD4+ T cells sorted from blood. Subset indicated: CD45RA-negative fraction. The V and J genes are TRBV5-4 and TRBJ2-2; no firm D call. This TCR was sampled from a woman aged 25 to 45 in good health. CDR3 coding DNA: TGTGCCAGCAGCTTGGGTCGGTCAGACACCGGGGAGCTGTTTTTT. This sequence encodes CASSLGRSDTGELFF. The complete variable domain, with remaining parts taken from reference TRBV5-4 and TRBJ2-2, reads ETGVTQSPTHLIKTRGQQVTLRCSSQSGHNTVSWYQQALGQGPQFIFQYYREEENGRGNFPPRFSGLQFPNYSSELNVNALELDDSALYLCASSLGRSDTGELFFGEGSRLTVL.